The 14 T cell receptor beta chains listed next were all sequenced from one sample in a study of T cell responses to AZD1222 COVID-19 vaccine. TCRdb keeps only in-frame clones here, not all; method: immunoSEQ multiplex PCR. The sample gives approximately 120,000 clones, approximately 93% of which show up once; 2.5% to 4% is in the top ten. Sequencing was performed on peripheral blood, taken on day 0 of AZD1222 vaccination. These receptors came from an adult in good health.

The J gene is TRBJ1-4, the V gene TRBV27; no clear D gene. The CDR3 has 15 residues. Trimming left V 2 bases short and J 0 bases short, with 7 bases between. Per the germline V gene, CDR1 is MNHEY and CDR2 is SMNVEV (reference sequence). CDR3 bases: TGTGCCAGCAGTTTAATTGACCCAACTAATGAAAAACTGTTTTTT. It yields the protein CASSLIDPTNEKLFF.

The V gene is TRBV6-5, the J gene TRBJ2-5; D is uncertain. The V and J ends lost 3 bases and 2 bases respectively, with 7 bases between them. The CDR3 covers 13 residues. The germline V gene encodes CDR1 MNHEY and CDR2 SVGAGI. CDR3 residues: CASSYRRQETQYF. CDR3 coding DNA: TGTGCCAGCAGTTATCGGCGGCAAGAGACCCAGTACTTC.

This chain links TRBV4-1 with TRBJ2-1, with D perhaps TRBD1 or TRBD2 (5 bases each). Deletions cut 0 bases from V and 8 bases from J, with 14 bases between. CDR1 MGHRA and CDR2 YSYEKL come from the germline V gene. The CDR3 has 15 amino acids. The CDR3 region has the DNA TGCGCCAGCAGCCAAGATTTGGGACGTTACTATGAGCAGTTCTTC. Translated, it gives CASSQDLGRYYEQFF.

The V call is TRBV15, the J call TRBJ2-5; D not resolved. With 4 bases removed from V and 2 bases from J, the gap between germline ends came to 11 bases. This CDR3 contains 14 residues. Looked up from germline, CDR1 is LNHNV and CDR2 is YYDKDF (reference sequence). The CDR3 DNA sequence: TGTGCCACCAGCAACTACGACACACAAGAGACCCAGTACTTC. Translated: CATSNYDTQETQYF.

The chain uses TRBV30 and TRBJ1-2; D not resolved. Germline V gene data show CDR1 as GTSNPN and CDR2 as SVGIG (reference sequence). V shed 8 bases and J shed 6 bases, with 16 bases lying between them. This CDR3 is 12 amino acids long. CDR3 sequence: CAALVPRDGYTF. The DNA of the CDR3 is TGTGCCGCCTTGGTTCCGCGGGATGGCTACACCTTC.

The chain employs TRBV19 and TRBJ2-6; the D is unclear. The CDR3 covers 14 residues. Trimming took off 3 bases at V and 1 base at J, with 4 bases between the two ends. CDR1 LNHDA and CDR2 SQIVND come from the germline V gene (reference sequence). The chain's CDR3 is CASSIGSGANVLTF. DNA for the CDR3: TGTGCCAGTAGTATTGGTTCTGGGGCCAACGTCCTGACTTTC.

The chain uses TRBV4-3 and TRBJ1-6, with D maybe TRBD1 (5 bases). CDR1 and CDR2 (germline): LGHNA, YSLEER. There are 15 residues in the CDR3. Between the trimmed V and J ends, which lost 0 bases and 10 bases, there was a span of 13 bases. The CDR3 loop is CASSQDLAGDSPLHF. As DNA, the CDR3 is TGCGCCAGCAGCCAAGATTTGGCGGGGGACTCACCCCTCCACTTT.

The chain recombines TRBV7-8 with TRBJ2-7; tentative D call: TRBD1 (6 bases). The CDR3 spans 15 residues. V was shortened by 0 bases and J by 2 bases, with 11 bases between the two germline ends. Germline lookup yields CDR1 SGHVS and CDR2 FQNEAQ. Here the CDR3 DNA reads TGTGCCAGCAGCTTAGCCGGGGACACTCCCTACGAGCAGTACTTC. It is translated as CASSLAGDTPYEQYF.

This rearrangement joins TRBV7-2 to TRBJ1-4; D might be TRBD1 (6 bases). The CDR3 covers 15 residues. From germline, CDR1 is SGHTA and CDR2 FQGNSA. The germline V and J ends were trimmed by 5 bases and 7 bases, with 17 bases remaining between them. CDR3 DNA: TGTGCCAGCAGCGCCGGGGGGGGGCTTGGTGAAAAACTGTTTTTT. Its translation is CASSAGGGLGEKLFF.

CDR3 DNA sequence: TGCAGCGTTGTGATGGGTGGGCTATACACTGAAGCTTTCTTT. As protein: CSVVMGGLYTEAFF. V and J are TRBV29-1 and TRBJ1-1; D not certain. The germline V gene has CDR1 SQVTM and CDR2 ANQGSEA. CDR3 length: 14 residues. Trimming removed 4 bases at V and 3 bases at J, with 15 bases between.

Only one count was recorded for this clone. The chain couples TRBV9 to TRBJ2-3; 7 bases are a match to TRBD2. The V segment lost 0 bases and the J segment 2 bases; nucleotides outside the gene matches: 6. CDR1 and CDR2 from the germline V gene are SGDLS and YYNGEE. The CDR3 covers 16 residues. The CDR3 DNA reads TGTGCCAGCAGCGTAGCCCCTAGCGGAGTCACAGATACGCAGTATTTT. Amino acid sequence: CASSVAPSGVTDTQYF.

V is TRBV19 and J is TRBJ2-1, with 12 bases lining up with TRBD2. Trimming at V came to 0 bases and at J to 8 bases, leaving 8 bases not matched to a gene. The CDR3 sequence is 17 residues long. Germline lookup yields CDR1 LNHDA and CDR2 SQIVND (reference sequence). The CDR3 here is CASSIDELAGGVDEQFF. The CDR3 DNA is TGTGCCAGTAGTATAGATGAACTAGCGGGAGGAGTCGATGAGCAGTTCTTC.

The V and J genes are TRBV3-1 (or the pseudogene TRBV3-2) and TRBJ1-1, with a weak D call TRBD1 (5 bases). The CDR3 spans 14 residues. Germline values: CDR1 LGHDT, CDR2 YNNKEL (reference sequence). The V end lost 4 bases, the J end lost 1 base, and 10 bases lay between the germline ends. CDR3 sequence: CASSLRGGNTEAFF. The CDR3 DNA reads TGTGCCAGCAGCCTCCGCGGGGGGAACACTGAAGCTTTCTTT.

This clone was recorded only once. The chain combines TRBV14 with TRBJ1-1, with D unclear. The CDR3 is 13 amino acids. Germline values: CDR1 SGHDN, CDR2 FVKESK. Trimming removed 4 bases at V and 0 bases at J, with 6 bases between. CDR3 coding DNA: TGTGCCAGCAGCCGGAACATGAACACTGAAGCTTTCTTT. This encodes CASSRNMNTEAFF.